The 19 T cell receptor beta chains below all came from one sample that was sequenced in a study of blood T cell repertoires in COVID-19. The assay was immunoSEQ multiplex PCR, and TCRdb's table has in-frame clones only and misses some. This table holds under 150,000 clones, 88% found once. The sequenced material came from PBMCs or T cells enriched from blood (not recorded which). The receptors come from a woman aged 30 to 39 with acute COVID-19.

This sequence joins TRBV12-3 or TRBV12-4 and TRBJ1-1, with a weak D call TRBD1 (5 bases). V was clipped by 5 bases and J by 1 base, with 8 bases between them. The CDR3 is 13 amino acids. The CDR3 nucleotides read TGTGCCAGCAGTGCAACAGGGAACACTGAAGCTTTCTTT. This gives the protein CASSATGNTEAFF.

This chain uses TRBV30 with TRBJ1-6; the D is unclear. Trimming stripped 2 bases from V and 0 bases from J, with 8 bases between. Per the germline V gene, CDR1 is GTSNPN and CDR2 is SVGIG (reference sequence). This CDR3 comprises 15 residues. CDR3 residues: CAWSRRSSYNSPLHF. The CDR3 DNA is TGTGCCTGGAGTCGGCGGAGCTCCTATAATTCACCCCTCCACTTT.

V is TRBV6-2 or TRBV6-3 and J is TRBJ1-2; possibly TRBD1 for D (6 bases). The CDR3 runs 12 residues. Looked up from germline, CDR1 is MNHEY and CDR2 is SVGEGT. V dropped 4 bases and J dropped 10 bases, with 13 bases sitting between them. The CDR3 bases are TGTGCCAGCAGTTTCAACAGGGACGACTACACCTTC. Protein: CASSFNRDDYTF.

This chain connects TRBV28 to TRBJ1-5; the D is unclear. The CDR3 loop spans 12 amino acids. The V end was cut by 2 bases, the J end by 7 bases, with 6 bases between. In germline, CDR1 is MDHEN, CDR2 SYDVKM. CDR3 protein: CASSLAWQPQHF. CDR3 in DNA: TGTGCCAGCAGTTTAGCGTGGCAGCCCCAGCATTTT. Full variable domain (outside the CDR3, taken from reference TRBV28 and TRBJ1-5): DVKVTQSSRYLVKRTGEKVFLECVQDMDHENMFWYRQDPGLGLRLIYFSYDVKMKEKGDIPEGYSVSREKKERFSLILESASTNQTSMYLCASSLAWQPQHFGDGTRLSIL.

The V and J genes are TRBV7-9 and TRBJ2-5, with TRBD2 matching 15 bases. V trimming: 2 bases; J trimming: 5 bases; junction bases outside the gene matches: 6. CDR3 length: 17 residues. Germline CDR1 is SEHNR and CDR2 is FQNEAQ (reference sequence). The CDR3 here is CASSLRTSGRAVETQYF. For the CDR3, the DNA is TGTGCCAGCAGCTTAAGGACTAGCGGGAGGGCCGTGGAGACCCAGTACTTC. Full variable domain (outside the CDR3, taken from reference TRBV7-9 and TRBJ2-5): DTGVSQNPRHKITKRGQNVTFRCDPISEHNRLYWYRQTLGQGPEFLTYFQNEAQLEKSRLLSDRFSAERPKGSFSTLEIQRTEQGDSAMYLCASSLRTSGRAVETQYFGPGTRLLVL.

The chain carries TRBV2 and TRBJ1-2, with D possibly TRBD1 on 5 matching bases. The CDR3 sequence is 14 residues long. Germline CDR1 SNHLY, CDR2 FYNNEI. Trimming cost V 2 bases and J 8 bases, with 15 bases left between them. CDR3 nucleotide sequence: TGTGCCAGCAGTGAACGTCCAGGGTCTAACGGCTACACCTTC. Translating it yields CASSERPGSNGYTF. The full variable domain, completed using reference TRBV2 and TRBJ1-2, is EPEVTQTPSHQVTQMGQEVILRCVPISNHLYFYWYRQILGQKVEFLVSFYNNEISEKSEIFDDQFSVERPDGSNFTLKIRSTKLEDSAMYFCASSERPGSNGYTFGSGTRLTVV.

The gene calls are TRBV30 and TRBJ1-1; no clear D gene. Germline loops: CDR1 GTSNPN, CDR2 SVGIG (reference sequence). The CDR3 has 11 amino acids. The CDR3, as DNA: TGTATATCGGGGAGAAACACTGAAGCTTTCTTT. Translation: CISGRNTEAFF. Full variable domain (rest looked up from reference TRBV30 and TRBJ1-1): SQTIHQWPATLVQPVGSPLSLECTVEGTSNPNLYWYRQAAGRGLQLLFYSVGIGQISSEVPQNLSASRPQDRQFILSSKKLLLSDSGFYLCISGRNTEAFFGQGTRLTVV.

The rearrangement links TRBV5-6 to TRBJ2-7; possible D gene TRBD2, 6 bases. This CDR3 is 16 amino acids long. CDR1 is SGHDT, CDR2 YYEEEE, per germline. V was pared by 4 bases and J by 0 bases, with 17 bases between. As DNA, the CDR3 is TGTGCCAGCAGCACCCCATGGAGGGAAAGCTCCTACGAGCAGTACTTC. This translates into CASSTPWRESSYEQYF.

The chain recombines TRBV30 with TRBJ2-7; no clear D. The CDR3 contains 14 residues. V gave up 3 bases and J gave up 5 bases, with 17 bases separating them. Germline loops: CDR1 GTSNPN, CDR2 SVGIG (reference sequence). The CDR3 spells CAWSASWPGDEQYF. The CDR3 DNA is TGTGCCTGGAGCGCCTCTTGGCCGGGTGACGAGCAGTACTTC.

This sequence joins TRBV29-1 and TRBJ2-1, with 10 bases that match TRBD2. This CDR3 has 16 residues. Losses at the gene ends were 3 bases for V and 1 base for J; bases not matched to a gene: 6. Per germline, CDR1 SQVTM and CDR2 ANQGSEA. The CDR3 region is CSVDLGLAASYNEQFF. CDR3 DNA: TGCAGCGTTGATCTTGGACTAGCGGCTTCCTACAATGAGCAGTTCTTC.

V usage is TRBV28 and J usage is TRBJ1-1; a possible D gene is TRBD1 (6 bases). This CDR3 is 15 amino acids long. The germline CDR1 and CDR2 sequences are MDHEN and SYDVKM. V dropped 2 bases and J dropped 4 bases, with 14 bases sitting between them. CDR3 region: CASSLRGAGGTEAFF. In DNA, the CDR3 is TGTGCCAGCAGTTTACGGGGGGCCGGCGGCACTGAAGCTTTCTTT.

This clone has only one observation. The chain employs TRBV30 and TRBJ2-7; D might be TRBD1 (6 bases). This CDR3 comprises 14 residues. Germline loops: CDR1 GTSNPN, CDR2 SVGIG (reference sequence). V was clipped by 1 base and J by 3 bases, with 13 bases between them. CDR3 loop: CAWSGDIGVYEQYF. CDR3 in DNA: TGTGCCTGGAGTGGGGACATTGGGGTCTACGAGCAGTACTTC.

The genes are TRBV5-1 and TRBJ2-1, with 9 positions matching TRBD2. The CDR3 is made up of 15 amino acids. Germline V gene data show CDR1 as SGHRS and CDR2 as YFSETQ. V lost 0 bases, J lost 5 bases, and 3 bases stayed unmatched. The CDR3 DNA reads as TGCGCCAGCAGCTTGGTCCTAGCGGGAAACAATGAGCAGTTCTTC. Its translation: CASSLVLAGNNEQFF.

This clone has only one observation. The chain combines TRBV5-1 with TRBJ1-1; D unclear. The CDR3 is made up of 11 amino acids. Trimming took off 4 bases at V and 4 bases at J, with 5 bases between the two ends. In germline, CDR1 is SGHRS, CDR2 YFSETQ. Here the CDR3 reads CASSPGTEAFF. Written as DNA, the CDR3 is TGCGCCAGCAGCCCCGGCACTGAAGCTTTCTTT.

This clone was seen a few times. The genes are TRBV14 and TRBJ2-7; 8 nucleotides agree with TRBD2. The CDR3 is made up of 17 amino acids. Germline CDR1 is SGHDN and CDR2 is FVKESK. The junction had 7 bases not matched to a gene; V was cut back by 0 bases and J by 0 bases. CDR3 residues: CASSQDFSSGYSYEQYF. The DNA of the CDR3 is TGTGCCAGCAGCCAAGATTTTTCTAGCGGGTACTCCTACGAGCAGTACTTC.

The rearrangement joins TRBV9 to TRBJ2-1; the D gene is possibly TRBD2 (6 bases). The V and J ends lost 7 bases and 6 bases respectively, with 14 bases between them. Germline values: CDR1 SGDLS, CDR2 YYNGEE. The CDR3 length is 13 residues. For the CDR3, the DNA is TGTGCCAGCGGGACGGGAGTCGCCAATGAGCAGTTCTTC. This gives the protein CASGTGVANEQFF.

In nucleotides, the CDR3 is TGTGCCAGTAGTAGTGGCGGTGGCTACACCTTC. This encodes CASSSGGGYTF. The rearrangement uses TRBV19 and TRBJ1-2; D call uncertain. This CDR3 has 11 amino acids. V was pared by 4 bases and J by 7 bases, with 7 bases between. The germline V gene encodes CDR1 LNHDA and CDR2 SQIVND (reference sequence).

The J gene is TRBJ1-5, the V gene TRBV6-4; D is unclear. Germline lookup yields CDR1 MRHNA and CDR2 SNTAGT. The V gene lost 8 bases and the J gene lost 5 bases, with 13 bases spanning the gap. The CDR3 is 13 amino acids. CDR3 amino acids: CASSPESHQPQHF. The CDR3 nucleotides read TGTGCCAGCTCCCCGGAGAGCCATCAGCCCCAGCATTTT.

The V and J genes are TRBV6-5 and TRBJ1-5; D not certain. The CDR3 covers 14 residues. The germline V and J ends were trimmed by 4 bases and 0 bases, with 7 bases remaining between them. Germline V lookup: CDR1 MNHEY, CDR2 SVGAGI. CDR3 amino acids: CASSFTNSNQPQHF. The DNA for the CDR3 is TGTGCCAGCAGTTTCACAAATAGCAATCAGCCCCAGCATTTT.